The 18 T cell receptor beta chains given below trace back to one sample, sequenced in a study of T-cell reconstitution after alpha-beta-depleted transplantation in children. A TCRbeta library incorporating unique molecular identifiers was prepared. Each CDR3 protein gets one entry after TCRdb re-called the PCR reads with MiXCR. This sample yields 580,000 or so distinct CDR3 sequences, of which 23% are seen a single time; about 14% belongs to the top ten. Material: PBMCs, mostly from graft donor cells, obtained 360 days after TCRalphabeta/CD19-depleted stem cell transplant. These receptors were collected from a boy in the first two years of life who had a stem cell transplant for acute myeloid leukemia, so the T cells may come from the graft donor.

This chain joins TRBV20-1 and TRBJ2-2, with D possibly called TRBD1 or TRBD2 (6 bases each). The CDR3 loop spans 13 amino acids. Germline values: CDR1 DFQATT, CDR2 SNEGSKA (reference sequence). V was cut by 5 bases and J by 3 bases, with 10 bases left in between. In DNA, the CDR3 is TGCAGTGCTCGGGGGCGGGACACCGGGGAGCTGTTTTTT. Translating gives CSARGRDTGELFF.

This clonotype was recorded at least ten times. V is TRBV20-1 and J is TRBJ2-7, with a weak D call TRBD1 (5 bases). Germline CDR1 DFQATT, CDR2 SNEGSKA (reference sequence). CDR3 length: 14 amino acids. V was cut by 1 base and J by 2 bases, with 12 bases left in between. The CDR3 loop reads CSARGPGNTYEQYF. CDR3 coding DNA: TGCAGTGCTAGAGGGCCAGGGAATACCTACGAGCAGTACTTC.

The J gene is TRBJ1-5, the V gene TRBV28; D ambiguous. In germline, CDR1 is MDHEN, CDR2 SYDVKM. V lost 2 bases, J lost 4 bases, and 9 bases lay in between. The CDR3 consists of 14 residues. The CDR3 DNA sequence: TGTGCCAGCAGTTTACGGCCAGAAAATCAGCCCCAGCATTTT. This sequence encodes CASSLRPENQPQHF.

In DNA, the CDR3 is TGTGCCAGCAGTACCCCACAGGGAGGCGAGACCCAGTACTTC. Residues: CASSTPQGGETQYF. The V and J genes are TRBV9 and TRBJ2-5, with D perhaps TRBD1 or TRBD2 (6 bases each). The V end lost 5 bases, the J end lost 5 bases, and 16 bases lay between the germline ends. CDR1 is SGDLS and CDR2 is YYNGEE in the germline V gene. The CDR3 length is 14 residues.

The chain joins TRBV11-2 to TRBJ2-3, with D hard to call. V was trimmed by 1 base and J by 8 bases, leaving 13 bases between them. CDR3 length: 14 residues. The germline V gene has CDR1 SGHAT and CDR2 FQNNGV. The CDR3 here is CASSLARTASTQYF. The CDR3 nucleotides read TGTGCCAGCAGCTTAGCTCGGACGGCCAGTACGCAGTATTTT.

The chain has TRBV6-5 and TRBJ2-4; 8 bases are shared with TRBD2. Germline loops: CDR1 MNHEY, CDR2 SVGAGI. The CDR3 runs 16 residues. J was trimmed by 3 bases and V by 0 bases; bases with no gene match: 4. The CDR3 is CASSYSGAGVKNIQYF. In DNA form, the CDR3 reads TGTGCCAGCAGTTACTCGGGAGCGGGGGTCAAAAACATTCAGTACTTC.

This clonotype was recorded at least ten times. J is TRBJ2-7 and V is TRBV7-2; D uncertain. The CDR3 consists of 12 residues. Germline CDR1 reads SGHTA; CDR2 reads FQGNSA. Trimming took off 6 bases at V and 12 bases at J, with 18 bases between the two ends. In DNA, the CDR3 is TGTGCCAGCAGTTTTTATAGTACAGCTGTGTACTTC. Translated, it gives CASSFYSTAVYF.

This chain joins TRBV4-3 and TRBJ2-5; D assignment may be TRBD1 or TRBD2 (5 bases each). Between the trimmed V and J ends, which lost 0 bases and 2 bases, there was a span of 10 bases. This CDR3 contains 15 residues. CDR1 is LGHNA and CDR2 is YSLEER in the germline V gene. The CDR3: CASSQDEGPQETQYF. The CDR3 DNA reads TGCGCCAGCAGCCAAGACGAGGGGCCGCAAGAGACCCAGTACTTC.

This clonotype was recorded at least ten times. The chain recombines TRBV20-1 with TRBJ2-2, with TRBD2 matching 11 bases. V lost 0 bases, J lost 4 bases, and 4 bases stayed unmatched. The CDR3 loop spans 16 amino acids. Germline V gene sequence: CDR1 DFQATT, CDR2 SNEGSKA (reference sequence). In DNA, the CDR3 is TGCAGTGCTAGAGATCCTAGCGGGGGGATCACCGGGGAGCTGTTTTTT. It yields the protein CSARDPSGGITGELFF.

In the case of this clonotype: A read error may produce the germline difference seen at one junction end. This rearrangement joins TRBV28 to TRBJ2-2, with D perhaps matching TRBD1 (5 bases). CDR1 and CDR2 from the germline V gene are MDHEN and SYDVKM. The CDR3 sequence is 16 residues long. The CDR3 coding sequence is TGTGCCAGCAGTTTCCTACAGGCACCGAACGCCGGGGAGCTGTTTTTT. Its protein is CASSFLQAPNAGELFF.

The sample holds many counts of this clonotype. The chain combines TRBV9 with TRBJ1-1; weak D call: TRBD1 (6 bases). This CDR3 is 13 amino acids long. Trimming took off 3 bases at V and 10 bases at J, with 16 bases between the two ends. The germline gives CDR1 SGDLS, CDR2 YYNGEE. The CDR3 region has the DNA TGTGCCAGCAGCGGTAGACAGGCGACGAGAGCTTTCTTT. Residues: CASSGRQATRAFF.

This clonotype appeared a single time. This chain uses TRBV7-6 with TRBJ2-1; D is perhaps TRBD1 (6 bases). This CDR3 is built from 15 residues. The V end was cut by 5 bases, the J end by 6 bases, with 17 bases between. Germline-derived CDR1 and CDR2 are SGHVS and FNYEAQ. This chain's CDR3 is CASSPILGQTNEQFF. The CDR3 region has the DNA TGTGCCAGCAGCCCAATCCTTGGACAGACCAATGAGCAGTTCTTC.

V and J are TRBV28 and TRBJ1-5, with a possible D match to TRBD1 (5 bases). The CDR3 runs to 15 residues. V dropped 3 bases and J dropped 0 bases, with 9 bases sitting between them. Germline V CDR1 and CDR2: MDHEN, SYDVKM. In DNA, the CDR3 is TGTGCCAGCAGTTTCGGGACGGCTAGCAATCAGCCCCAGCATTTT. Its protein is CASSFGTASNQPQHF.

This clonotype was seen a single time. This chain connects TRBV5-1 to TRBJ1-2; TRBD1 is a possible D gene (6 bases). Germline V gene data show CDR1 as SGHRS and CDR2 as YFSETQ. Trimming removed 3 bases from V and 3 bases from J, with 12 bases in between. This CDR3 is 14 amino acids long. Written as DNA, the CDR3 is TGCGCCAGCAGCTGGGACAATTTCTACTATGGCTACACCTTC. It encodes CASSWDNFYYGYTF.

This clonotype was observed many times. The V and J genes are TRBV10-3 and TRBJ2-7, with a weak D call TRBD1 (5 bases). The CDR3 is made up of 15 amino acids. Trimming stripped 7 bases from V and 6 bases from J, with 22 bases between. Germline V lookup: CDR1 ENHRY, CDR2 SYGVKD. This CDR3 reads CAITASRLGPTEQYF. The CDR3, as DNA: TGTGCCATCACGGCCTCAAGATTGGGGCCGACCGAGCAGTACTTC.

This clonotype showed up many times. V and J are TRBV20-1 and TRBJ2-5; no clear D gene. From germline, CDR1 is DFQATT and CDR2 SNEGSKA (reference sequence). The CDR3 has 14 residues. V lost 5 bases, J lost 5 bases, and 18 bases lay in between. CDR3: CSAHNLLEAETQYF. The CDR3 nucleotides are TGCAGTGCTCACAATCTCCTAGAGGCGGAGACCCAGTACTTC.

The sample holds many counts of this clonotype. In DNA form, the CDR3 reads TGTGCCAGCAGCGCCGGGGGCGAAGAGACCCAGTACTTC. Its translation: CASSAGGEETQYF. V gene TRBV7-9 combines with J gene TRBJ2-5; either TRBD1 or TRBD2 may fit D (6 bases each). CDR1 and CDR2 (germline): SEHNR, FQNEAQ (reference sequence). V lost 5 bases and J 3 bases, leaving 10 bases between the germline ends. The CDR3 extends over 13 amino acids.

This clonotype was counted ten times or more. In DNA, the CDR3 is TGCAGTGTGAGGGGGATCAGAGAGACCCAGTACTTC. As protein: CSVRGIRETQYF. This chain links TRBV20-1 with TRBJ2-5, with a tentative D call TRBD1 (6 bases). There are 12 residues in the CDR3. The V gene lost 7 bases and the J gene lost 4 bases, with 13 bases spanning the gap. CDR1 is DFQATT, CDR2 SNEGSKA, per germline (reference sequence).